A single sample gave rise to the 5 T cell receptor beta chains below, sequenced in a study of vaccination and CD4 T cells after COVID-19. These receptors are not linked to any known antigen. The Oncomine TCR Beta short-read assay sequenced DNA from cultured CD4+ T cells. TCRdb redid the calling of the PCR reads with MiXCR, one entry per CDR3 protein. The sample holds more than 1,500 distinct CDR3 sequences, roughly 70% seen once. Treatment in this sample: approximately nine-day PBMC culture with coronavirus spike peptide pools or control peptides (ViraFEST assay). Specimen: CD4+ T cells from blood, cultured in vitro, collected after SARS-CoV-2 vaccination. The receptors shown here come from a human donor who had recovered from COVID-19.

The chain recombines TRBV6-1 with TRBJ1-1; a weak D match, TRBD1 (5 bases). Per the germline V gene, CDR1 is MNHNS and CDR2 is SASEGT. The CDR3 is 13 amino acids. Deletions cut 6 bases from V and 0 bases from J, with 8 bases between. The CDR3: CASSQGMNTEAFF. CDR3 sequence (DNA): TGTGCCAGCAGCCAGGGCATGAACACTGAAGCTTTCTTT.

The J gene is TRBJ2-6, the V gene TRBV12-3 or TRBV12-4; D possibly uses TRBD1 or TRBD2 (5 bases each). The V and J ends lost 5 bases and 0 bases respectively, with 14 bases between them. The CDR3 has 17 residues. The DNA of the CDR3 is TGTGCCAGCAGTCCTTGGGGGACGGGCTCTGGGGCCAACGTCCTGACTTTC. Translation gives CASSPWGTGSGANVLTF.

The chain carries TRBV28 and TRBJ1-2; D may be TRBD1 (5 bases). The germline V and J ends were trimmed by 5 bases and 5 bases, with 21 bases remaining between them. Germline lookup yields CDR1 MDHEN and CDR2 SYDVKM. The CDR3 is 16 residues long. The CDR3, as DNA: TGTGCCAGCAGTCACCTGGGGGGGATTCTTCGGTATGGCTACACCTTC. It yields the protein CASSHLGGILRYGYTF.

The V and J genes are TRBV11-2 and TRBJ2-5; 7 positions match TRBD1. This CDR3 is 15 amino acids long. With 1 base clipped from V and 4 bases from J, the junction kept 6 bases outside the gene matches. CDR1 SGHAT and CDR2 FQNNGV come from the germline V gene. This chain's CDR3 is CASSLVDRAGETQYF. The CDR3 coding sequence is TGTGCCAGCAGCTTAGTCGACAGGGCGGGAGAGACCCAGTACTTC.

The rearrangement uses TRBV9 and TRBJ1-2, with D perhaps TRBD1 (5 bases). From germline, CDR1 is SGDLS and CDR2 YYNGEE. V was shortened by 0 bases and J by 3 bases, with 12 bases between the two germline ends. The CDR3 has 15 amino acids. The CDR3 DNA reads TGTGCCAGCAGCGTAGGTGGCAGGGCTTACTATGGCTACACCTTC. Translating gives CASSVGGRAYYGYTF.